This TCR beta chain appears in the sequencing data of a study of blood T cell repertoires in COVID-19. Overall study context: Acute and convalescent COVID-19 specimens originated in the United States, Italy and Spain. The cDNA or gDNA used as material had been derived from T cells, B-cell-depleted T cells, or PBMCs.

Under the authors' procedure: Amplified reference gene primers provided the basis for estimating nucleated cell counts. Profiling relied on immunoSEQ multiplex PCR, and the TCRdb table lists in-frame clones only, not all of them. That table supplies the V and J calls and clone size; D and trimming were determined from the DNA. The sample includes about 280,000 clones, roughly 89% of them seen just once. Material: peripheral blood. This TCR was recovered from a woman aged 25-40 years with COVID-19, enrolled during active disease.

The CDR3 nucleotides read TGTGCCAGCAGTTCGCTAGAGGATCAGCCCCAGCATTTT. This sequence encodes CASSSLEDQPQHF. The gene calls are TRBV12-3 or TRBV12-4 and TRBJ1-5; no clear D. CDR3 length: 13 residues. The V and J ends lost 4 bases and 5 bases respectively, with 9 bases between them.